This TCR beta chain was profiled in a study of cytomegalovirus exposure and HLA in healthy donors. This CDR3 region has 13 residues. Germline V lookup: CDR1 GTSNPN, CDR2 SVGIG (reference sequence). Amplification used 60 Vbeta primers and 13 Jbeta primers. Assay used: immunoSEQ multiplex PCR; TCRdb lists only in-frame clones, some missing. The table shows about 52,000 clones, with 55% to 65% occurring only once. The sample holds a few counts of this clone. At one end, the junction sequence differs from germline, possibly due to a read error. Sequenced: PBMCs. The clonotype originates from a human donor in good health. The chain links TRBV30 to TRBJ1-2; 8 nucleotides align to TRBD1. CDR3: CAWSFPTGDGYPF. The CDR3 DNA is TGTGCCTGGAGTTTCCCGACAGGGGATGGCTACCCCTTC. Filled out from reference TRBV30 and TRBJ1-2, the complete variable domain reads SQTIHQWPATLVQPVGSPLSLECTVEGTSNPNLYWYRQAAGRGLQLLFYSVGIGQISSEVPQNLSASRPQDRQFILSSKKLLLSDSGFYLCAWSFPTGDGYPFGSGTRLTVV.